This entry concerns a single T cell receptor beta chain. Sequencing used immunoSEQ multiplex PCR; TCRdb keeps in-frame clones, though not all of them. The data hold about 120,000 clones, with 80% to 90% observed a single time. The source of the sample is a study of blood T cell repertoires in COVID-19. The sequencing sample was made of peripheral blood. The TCR originated in a man in his 70s with active or convalescent COVID-19.

The CDR3 reads CASSLNRGRMNTEAFF. The CDR3 nucleotides read TGTGCCAGCAGTCTAAACAGGGGGCGGATGAACACTGAAGCTTTCTTT. This sequence joins TRBV27 and TRBJ1-1; 9 bases match TRBD1. The CDR3 length is 16 residues. Germline V gives CDR1 MNHEY, CDR2 SMNVEV (reference sequence). Trimming removed 5 bases from V and 0 bases from J; junction bases left unmatched: 7.